What follows are 23 T cell receptor beta chains derived from one specimen sequenced in a study of blood T cells in healthy people across ages. A second PCR of 7 to 11 cycles used a sample-barcoded 5' primer and a J-beta primer mix. A single record per CDR3 protein comes from TCRdb applying MiXCR to the 5' RACE reads. The sample includes about 1.8 million distinct CDR3 sequences, less than 50% of them seen just once. Sequencing was carried out using blood. Receptors originate from a woman between 40 and 55 years old in good health.

This chain links TRBV13 with TRBJ2-3; maybe TRBD1 (5 bases). This CDR3 is 15 amino acids long. V was shortened by 0 bases and J by 3 bases, with 10 bases between the two germline ends. The germline gives CDR1 PRHDT, CDR2 FYEKMQ (reference sequence). CDR3 sequence reads: CASSLGLSGTDTQYF. The CDR3, as DNA: TGTGCCAGCAGCTTAGGCCTATCAGGGACAGATACGCAGTATTTT.

The J gene is TRBJ2-1, the V gene TRBV11-2; 8 nucleotides align to TRBD2. This CDR3 is built from 18 residues. V shed 1 base and J 4 bases; nucleotides not matched to a gene: 12. CDR1 SGHAT and CDR2 FQNNGV come from the germline V gene. The CDR3 coding sequence is TGTGCCAGCAGCTTAGGAAGTTGGTGGCGGGGGGAATACAATGAGCAGTTCTTC. Protein: CASSLGSWWRGEYNEQFF.

The gene calls are TRBV5-1 and TRBJ2-3; 16 bases agree with TRBD2. This CDR3 has 18 residues. V was pared by 4 bases and J by 2 bases, with 7 bases of the junction left unmatched. In germline, CDR1 is SGHRS, CDR2 YFSETQ. CDR3 residues: CASSPGLAGGITTDTQYF. The CDR3 nucleotides are TGCGCCAGCAGCCCGGGACTAGCGGGGGGGATTACCACAGATACGCAGTATTTT.

V gene TRBV29-1 combines with J gene TRBJ2-3; 12 bases align to TRBD2. V gave up 3 bases and J gave up 3 bases; unmatched junction bases: 13. Germline V lookup: CDR1 SQVTM, CDR2 ANQGSEA. The CDR3 runs to 18 residues. CDR3 sequence (DNA): TGCAGCGTTGACTGGACTAGCGGGACCCCTGAGGGTACAGATACGCAGTATTTT. As protein: CSVDWTSGTPEGTDTQYF.

J is TRBJ2-1 and V is TRBV20-1; a possible D gene is TRBD1 (6 bases). Trimming shortened V by 6 bases and J by 7 bases, and 10 bases separated the two germline ends. The CDR3 is made up of 11 amino acids. The germline V gene encodes CDR1 DFQATT and CDR2 SNEGSKA (reference sequence). CDR3: CSAITGNEQFF. CDR3 bases: TGCAGTGCCATTACAGGGAATGAGCAGTTCTTC.

The rearrangement links TRBV10-3 to TRBJ2-3, with TRBD1 identical over 7 bases. Per germline, CDR1 ENHRY and CDR2 SYGVKD. The length of the CDR3 is 13 residues. Germline trimming cut 3 bases from V and 9 bases from J; bases unmatched to any gene: 6. CDR3 loop: CAISDTTGNTQYF. The CDR3 DNA reads as TGTGCCATCAGTGATACGACAGGGAACACGCAGTATTTT.

This clonotype showed up just a few times. V and J are TRBV20-1 and TRBJ1-2, with no clear D. The germline CDR1 and CDR2 sequences are DFQATT and SNEGSKA (reference sequence). Between the trimmed V and J ends, which lost 7 bases and 0 bases, there was a span of 15 bases. The CDR3 has 14 amino acids. The CDR3 reads CSVRRGGSNYGYTF. Written as DNA, the CDR3 is TGCAGTGTTCGCCGAGGAGGCTCTAACTATGGCTACACCTTC.

In its sample, this clonotype was seen once. This sequence joins TRBV6-5 and TRBJ2-1; TRBD2 agrees at 8 bases. The CDR3 is 15 residues long. J lost 8 bases, V lost 2 bases, and 8 bases had no gene match. The germline gives CDR1 MNHEY, CDR2 SVGAGI. This chain's CDR3 is CASSYMGLVNDEQFF. CDR3 nucleotide sequence: TGTGCCAGCAGTTACATGGGACTAGTAAACGATGAGCAGTTCTTC.

The chain carries TRBV6-5 and TRBJ2-1, with a possible D match to TRBD1 (5 bases). The CDR3 extends over 15 amino acids. Trimming took 2 bases from V and 7 from J, leaving 15 bases between them. Germline values: CDR1 MNHEY, CDR2 SVGAGI. The CDR3 region has the DNA TGTGCCAGCAGTTACGCCCCCCTGCAGGGAAATGAGCAGTTCTTC. Encoded protein: CASSYAPLQGNEQFF.

The chain recombines TRBV9 with TRBJ2-5; the D is unclear. This CDR3 is 17 amino acids long. Germline CDR1 reads SGDLS; CDR2 reads YYNGEE. V lost 1 base, J lost 0 bases, and 16 bases lay in between. The CDR3 nucleotides read TGTGCCAGCAGCGTATCCGCTGGAACAGCCAACCAAGAGACCCAGTACTTC. Its protein is CASSVSAGTANQETQYF.

This sequence joins TRBV28 and TRBJ1-2; 10 nucleotides agree with TRBD1. With V trimmed by 3 bases and J by 6 bases, 4 bases remained unmatched. This CDR3 has 14 amino acids. Germline V gives CDR1 MDHEN, CDR2 SYDVKM. CDR3 sequence reads: CASSFGQGGDGYTF. The CDR3, as DNA: TGTGCCAGCAGTTTTGGACAGGGGGGGGATGGCTACACCTTC.

V gene TRBV7-9 combines with J gene TRBJ2-1, with a possible D match to TRBD1 (7 bases). V lost 9 bases to trimming and J lost 8 bases, with 17 bases between them. CDR1 SEHNR and CDR2 FQNEAQ come from the germline V gene (reference sequence). CDR3 size: 13 residues. This CDR3 reads CASRGGTGDEQFF. The CDR3 DNA sequence: TGTGCCAGTAGGGGAGGTACAGGGGATGAGCAGTTCTTC.

The chain combines TRBV27 with TRBJ2-1; no definite D call. The CDR3 totals 12 residues. V was shortened by 10 bases and J by 4 bases, with 11 bases between the two germline ends. Germline loops: CDR1 MNHEY, CDR2 SMNVEV (reference sequence). This CDR3 is CATLYLYNEQFF. Here the CDR3 DNA reads TGTGCCACCCTATACCTTTACAATGAGCAGTTCTTC.

Turning to this clonotype: One end of the junction is discordant with germline, which a read error may explain. The chain links TRBV20-1 to TRBJ1-6; the match to TRBD1 covers 8 bases. From germline, CDR1 is DFQATT and CDR2 SNEGSKA (reference sequence). The CDR3 runs to 13 residues. CDR3 loop: CSAAGQGNPPLHF. In nucleotides, the CDR3 is TGCAGTGCTGCTGGACAGGGTAATCCACCCCTCCACTTT.

This chain connects TRBV7-2 to TRBJ2-1; 8 nucleotides line up with TRBD1. This CDR3 is built from 16 residues. The trim removed 1 base at V and 5 bases at J, leaving 7 bases unmatched. In germline, CDR1 is SGHTA, CDR2 FQGNSA. The CDR3 protein is CASSLGSGGFNNEQFF. In DNA form, the CDR3 reads TGTGCCAGCAGCTTAGGGTCAGGGGGCTTCAACAATGAGCAGTTCTTC. The full variable domain, in which reference TRBV7-2 and TRBJ2-1 provide the parts outside the CDR3, is GAGVSQSPSNKVTEKGKDVELRCDPISGHTALYWYRQSLGQGLEFLIYFQGNSAPDKSGLPSDRFSAERTGGSVSTLTIQRTQQEDSAVYLCASSLGSGGFNNEQFFGPGTRLTVL.

The chain couples TRBV5-1 to TRBJ2-5, with TRBD2 matching over 10 bases. Germline loops: CDR1 SGHRS, CDR2 YFSETQ. The CDR3 consists of 16 residues. V lost 3 bases to trimming and J lost 5 bases; unmatched junction nucleotides: 10. This CDR3 is CASSSLASGGPETQYF. CDR3 nucleotide sequence: TGCGCCAGCAGCTCCCTTGCTAGCGGGGGACCGGAGACCCAGTACTTC.

V usage is TRBV14 and J usage is TRBJ2-1; 10 nucleotides match TRBD2. Germline V gene sequence: CDR1 SGHDN, CDR2 FVKESK. V was pared by 4 bases and J by 2 bases, with 5 bases of the junction left unmatched. The CDR3 loop spans 16 amino acids. CDR3 in DNA: TGTGCCAGCAGCCTCCAGCGGGGGGGCCCCTACAATGAGCAGTTCTTC. It translates to CASSLQRGGPYNEQFF.

This clonotype came up a few times. The rearrangement joins TRBV4-3 to TRBJ2-3; D is unresolved. The ends were cut back, 0 bases at V and 3 bases at J, with 7 bases in the middle. Germline loops: CDR1 LGHNA, CDR2 YSLEER. The CDR3 runs 14 residues. The CDR3 DNA sequence: TGCGCCAGCAGCCAAGATCGCCAGACAGATACGCAGTATTTT. Its translation is CASSQDRQTDTQYF.

The chain combines TRBV7-2 with TRBJ2-3; 7 bases line up with TRBD2. J was trimmed by 3 bases and V by 6 bases; bases with no gene match: 12. CDR1 and CDR2 (germline): SGHTA, FQGNSA. This CDR3 spans 16 amino acids. CDR3 nucleotide sequence: TGTGCCAGCAGGCCCCCGGGCGGGGAGGGGACAGATACGCAGTATTTT. Its translation: CASRPPGGEGTDTQYF.

This chain joins TRBV28 and TRBJ2-5; D is ambiguous. Germline lookup yields CDR1 MDHEN and CDR2 SYDVKM. V was trimmed by 5 bases and J by 1 base, leaving 14 bases between them. This CDR3 is 15 amino acids long. This chain's CDR3 is CASSEKFQPQETQYF. The CDR3 DNA follows: TGTGCCAGCAGTGAGAAGTTCCAGCCCCAAGAGACCCAGTACTTC.

This clonotype was picked up a small number of times. The genes are TRBV7-2 and TRBJ2-4, with a tentative D call TRBD1 (6 bases). Per germline, CDR1 SGHTA and CDR2 FQGNSA. The CDR3 contains 13 residues. The V end was cut by 5 bases, the J end by 7 bases, with 12 bases between. Here the CDR3 DNA reads TGTGCCAGCAGCGATCACAGGGAGAACATTCAGTACTTC. It codes for CASSDHRENIQYF.

This clonotype appeared a few times. The genes are TRBV2 and TRBJ2-7; TRBD1 aligns across 8 bases. With V trimmed by 5 bases and J by 2 bases, 8 bases remained unmatched. The CDR3 loop spans 15 amino acids. CDR1 and CDR2 from the germline V gene are SNHLY and FYNNEI. CDR3 DNA: TGTGCCAGCAGTATCCCCAGGGGGCTCACCTACGAGCAGTACTTC. Translating it yields CASSIPRGLTYEQYF.

This clonotype was counted a few times. The chain is built from TRBV6-6 and TRBJ2-4; D is undetermined. The J call may be faulty, since TRBJ2-5 better matches the DNA end. The CDR3 covers 15 residues. The germline V gene encodes CDR1 MNHNY and CDR2 SVGAGI (reference sequence). The CDR3 sequence: CASSYKVYFKETQYF. CDR3 nucleotide sequence: TGTGCCAGCAGTTACAAGGTCTACTTTAAAGAGACCCAGTACTTC.